The clone carrying this TCR beta chain was seen repeatedly, ten times or more. Its antigen is undetermined. This record belongs to a study of molecular identifiers for immune sequencing clone quantification. Points from the study as a whole: Whereas naive cells kept under 1% of molecules in clones above 20 RNA copies, such clones held over 99% in effectors.

TCRdb reanalysed the PCR reads using MiXCR and keeps one entry per CDR3 protein. The data contain tens of thousands of distinct CDR3 sequences, less than 20% of them singletons. The CDR3 sequence is 15 residues long. Trimming left V 5 bases short and J 0 bases short, with 12 bases between. Germline V CDR1 and CDR2: SGHTA, FQGTGA. The receptor's source is a human donor in good health. Some libraries in this study had Jurkat cell RNA spiked in. This sequence joins TRBV7-3 and TRBJ2-3; perhaps TRBD1 as D (5 bases). Sequencing was done on a sample of naive CD8+ T cells from blood, with Jurkat cell RNA spiked in. Noted subset: FACS-sorted CD8+CD4-CCR7+CD45RA+ naive T cells. This CDR3 is CASSPRTTSTDTQYF. The CDR3 nucleotides read TGTGCCAGCAGCCCCCGGACAACAAGCACAGATACGCAGTATTTT.